The T cell receptor beta chain described here comes from a study of identical twins. TCRdb re-analysed the 5' RACE reads in MiXCR, keeping a single row per CDR3 protein. The sample shows 400,000 to 500,000 distinct CDR3 sequences, 14% of them seen only once. This clonotype has a handful of counts. V lost 7 bases and J lost 2, with 11 bases in between. The CDR3 contains 13 residues. Germline V lookup: CDR1 MNHNY, CDR2 SVGAGI (reference sequence). The sample was also reused in another study, on yellow fever vaccine responses in identical twins.

The V call is TRBV6-6, the J call TRBJ1-1; D gene uncertain. Sequenced material: CD4+ T cells sorted from blood. This sequence originates from a woman under 30 in good health. CDR3 DNA sequence: TGTGCCAGCACCACGTATACAAACACTGAAGCTTTCTTT. Protein: CASTTYTNTEAFF.